Each of the 25 T cell receptor beta chains below was sequenced from the same sample in a study of T cells after yellow fever vaccination. TCRdb redid the calling of the 5' RACE reads with MiXCR, one entry per CDR3 protein. In the table there are fewer than 650,000 distinct CDR3 sequences, around a fifth of which are singletons. The source material was PBMCs, sampled about 20 days after the first yellow fever vaccination. Receptors originate from a man aged 18 to 30 who received the YFV17D yellow fever vaccine.

The V call is TRBV18, the J call TRBJ1-5; D might be TRBD1 (5 bases). Germline CDR1 and CDR2: KGHSH and LQKENI. The V gene lost 6 bases and the J gene lost 6 bases, with 15 bases spanning the gap. The CDR3 runs to 14 residues. CDR3 DNA: TGTGCCAGCTCGTCCGACAGAATCGCTCAGCCCCAGCATTTT. Translation: CASSSDRIAQPQHF. The full variable domain, completed using reference TRBV18 and TRBJ1-5, is NAGVMQNPRHLVRRRGQEARLRCSPMKGHSHVYWYRQLPEEGLKFMVYLQKENIIDESGMPKERFSAEFPKEGPSILRIQQVVRGDSAAYFCASSSDRIAQPQHFGDGTRLSIL.

This clonotype was counted only a few times. The chain employs TRBV11-1 and TRBJ2-3; 10 nucleotides align to TRBD2. Germline V gene data show CDR1 as SGHAT and CDR2 as FQDESV (reference sequence). This CDR3 comprises 18 residues. Trimming took 7 bases from V and 3 from J; bases not matched to a gene: 16. DNA for the CDR3: TGTGCCAGCACCCCCTTTGCCAATAGCGGGGGGACAACAGATACGCAGTATTTT. Encoded protein: CASTPFANSGGTTDTQYF.

The chain recombines TRBV5-4 with TRBJ2-2; TRBD2 agrees at 9 bases. V was clipped by 2 bases and J by 3 bases; unmatched bases: 5. The CDR3 covers 16 residues. The germline gives CDR1 SGHNT, CDR2 YYREEE (reference sequence). The CDR3 is CASSLLSGGYTGELFF. Written as DNA, the CDR3 is TGTGCCAGCAGCTTACTTAGCGGGGGTTACACCGGGGAGCTGTTTTTT.

This clonotype was seen a handful of times. The genes are TRBV12-3 or TRBV12-4 and TRBJ2-7; TRBD1 matches 9 bases. The CDR3 covers 15 residues. V lost 6 bases and J lost 3; bases outside the gene matches: 9. The CDR3 here is CASRPSGTGFYEQYF. In DNA form, the CDR3 reads TGTGCCAGCAGGCCCTCCGGGACAGGGTTCTACGAGCAGTACTTC.

At least ten counts were recorded for this clonotype. The rearrangement joins TRBV5-1 to TRBJ2-1; 7 bases agree with TRBD1. V gave up 2 bases and J gave up 9 bases; unmatched junction bases: 8. CDR3 length equals 14 residues. The germline gives CDR1 SGHRS, CDR2 YFSETQ. CDR3 nucleotide sequence: TGCGCCAGCAGCTTCCAACAGGGGTCGGGTGAGCAGTTCTTC. Amino acid sequence: CASSFQQGSGEQFF.

The chain employs TRBV7-9 and TRBJ2-2, with D possibly being TRBD1 or TRBD2 (5 bases each). The CDR3 consists of 16 residues. Germline V gives CDR1 SEHNR, CDR2 FQNEAQ (reference sequence). Trimming took off 5 bases at V and 0 bases at J, with 13 bases between the two ends. The DNA of the CDR3 is TGTGCCAGCAGCGCGCTGGGACCCACGAACACCGGGGAGCTGTTTTTT. Its translation: CASSALGPTNTGELFF.

This clonotype was counted a few times. This chain joins TRBV3-1 and TRBJ2-2; no clear D. CDR3 length: 12 amino acids. From germline, CDR1 is LGHDT and CDR2 YNNKEL (reference sequence). Trimming removed 1 base from V and 8 bases from J, with 5 bases in between. CDR3 in amino acids: CASSQVKGELFF. CDR3 coding DNA: TGTGCCAGCAGCCAAGTAAAGGGGGAGCTGTTTTTT.

V is TRBV12-3 or TRBV12-4 and J is TRBJ1-4, with 7 nucleotides matching TRBD1. The V gene end was trimmed by 6 bases and the J gene end by 7 bases; junction bases not matched to a gene: 8. The CDR3 contains 14 residues. The DNA of the CDR3 is TGTGCCAGCAGCCCGCGACAGGGTACTGAAAAACTGTTTTTT. This codes for CASSPRQGTEKLFF.

The chain employs TRBV20-1 and TRBJ2-3; D not certain. V lost 3 bases, J lost 0 bases, and 10 bases lay in between. Germline values: CDR1 DFQATT, CDR2 SNEGSKA (reference sequence). The CDR3 has 14 amino acids. The CDR3 DNA sequence: TGCAGTGCTAGGCGCTTAACTAGCACAGATACGCAGTATTTT. It translates to CSARRLTSTDTQYF.

This clonotype was counted at least ten times. This chain links TRBV28 with TRBJ2-7, with D hard to call. The CDR3 contains 15 residues. From germline, CDR1 is MDHEN and CDR2 SYDVKM. V was trimmed by 4 bases and J by 2 bases, leaving 15 bases between them. The DNA of the CDR3 is TGTGCCAGCAGTTCTGTCGAGCCCACTCCCTACGAGCAGTACTTC. This sequence encodes CASSSVEPTPYEQYF.

The table lists this clonotype with a few counts. The rearrangement links TRBV9 to TRBJ1-2, with TRBD1 identical over 7 bases. The junction had 6 bases not matched to a gene; V was cut back by 4 bases and J by 0 bases. Germline lookup yields CDR1 SGDLS and CDR2 YYNGEE. The CDR3 spans 15 residues. In DNA, the CDR3 is TGTGCCAGCAGCCCCCGACAGGGCACTAACTATGGCTACACCTTC. Its protein product is CASSPRQGTNYGYTF.

This clonotype has just a few counts. The chain joins TRBV28 to TRBJ1-3, with 7 nucleotides matching TRBD1. Germline loops: CDR1 MDHEN, CDR2 SYDVKM. Trimming removed 3 bases from V and 0 bases from J; junction bases left unmatched: 11. The CDR3 spans 18 residues. CDR3: CASSLDTGARSSGNTIYF. DNA of the CDR3: TGTGCCAGCAGTTTGGATACAGGGGCCAGGAGCTCTGGAAACACCATATATTTT.

The chain couples TRBV20-1 to TRBJ2-7; D perhaps matches TRBD1 (5 bases). Trimming removed 1 base at V and 2 bases at J, with 9 bases between. Germline V CDR1 and CDR2: DFQATT, SNEGSKA (reference sequence). The CDR3 runs to 13 residues. In DNA, the CDR3 is TGCAGTGCTAGAGCCCAGGGTGCCTACGAGCAGTACTTC. This translates into CSARAQGAYEQYF.

There are a few counts of this clonotype. J is TRBJ2-1 and V is TRBV4-1; D perhaps matches TRBD1 (7 bases). This CDR3 region has 17 residues. CDR1 is MGHRA, CDR2 YSYEKL, per germline. The V end was cut by 1 base, the J end by 2 bases, with 15 bases between. CDR3 in DNA: TGCGCCAGCAGCCAAGGGAGGGGGCAGAAGCCCTACAATGAGCAGTTCTTC. This sequence encodes CASSQGRGQKPYNEQFF.

This clonotype was counted a few times. The chain joins TRBV15 to TRBJ2-2, with 10 positions matching TRBD1. This CDR3 contains 14 residues. J gave up 7 bases and V 7 bases, and 6 bases lay outside the gene matches. From germline, CDR1 is LNHNV and CDR2 YYDKDF (reference sequence). In DNA form, the CDR3 reads TGTGCCACCAAGACAGGGGGCGGAGACGGGGAGCTGTTTTTT. Amino acid sequence: CATKTGGGDGELFF. Combining the CDR3 with reference TRBV15 and TRBJ2-2 gives the whole variable domain DAMVIQNPRYQVTQFGKPVTLSCSQTLNHNVMYWYQQKSSQAPKLLFHYYDKDFNNEADTPDNFQSRRPNTSFCFLDIRSPGLGDTAMYLCATKTGGGDGELFFGEGSRLTVL.

This chain connects TRBV28 to TRBJ2-5; 7 bases line up with TRBD1. Trimming removed 6 bases from V and 1 base from J; junction bases left unmatched: 8. Per the germline V gene, CDR1 is MDHEN and CDR2 is SYDVKM. This CDR3 has 15 residues. The chain's CDR3 is CASSSTGYGQETQYF. The CDR3 DNA reads as TGTGCCAGCAGCTCGACAGGGTATGGCCAAGAGACCCAGTACTTC.

This clonotype showed up many times. The chain uses TRBV5-1 and TRBJ1-2, with D perhaps matching TRBD1 (5 bases). The CDR3 is made up of 14 amino acids. Germline CDR1 reads SGHRS; CDR2 reads YFSETQ. Trimming took 5 bases from V and 0 from J, leaving 11 bases between them. The CDR3 DNA is TGCGCCAGCAGTGACGGGACTTCTAACTATGGCTACACCTTC. The encoded protein is CASSDGTSNYGYTF.

The chain employs TRBV4-2 and TRBJ2-1, with 16 bases lining up with TRBD2. Per the germline V gene, CDR1 is LGHNA and CDR2 is YNFKEQ. The CDR3 length is 19 residues. The V segment lost 6 bases and the J segment 4 bases; nucleotides outside the gene matches: 12. CDR3 in DNA: TGTGCCAGCAGGCCCGGGACTAGCGGGGGGGCCATTAGTTACAATGAGCAGTTCTTC. Amino acids: CASRPGTSGGAISYNEQFF.

This sequence joins TRBV18 and TRBJ2-1, with no clear D. Trimming stripped 0 bases from V and 7 bases from J, with 7 bases between. CDR1 and CDR2 (germline): KGHSH, LQKENI. This CDR3 has 13 amino acids. This CDR3 is CASSPPNPNEQFF. In nucleotides, the CDR3 is TGTGCCAGCTCACCACCGAACCCTAATGAGCAGTTCTTC.

This clonotype has more than one count but fewer than ten. The V gene is TRBV10-3, the J gene TRBJ2-3, with D possibly being TRBD1 (5 bases). CDR1 and CDR2 (germline): ENHRY, SYGVKD. The CDR3 runs 15 residues. V lost 0 bases and J lost 3, with 10 bases in between. CDR3 coding DNA: TGTGCCATCAGTGAGTCGACAGTACGAACAGATACGCAGTATTTT. Translating gives CAISESTVRTDTQYF.

This chain joins TRBV24-1 and TRBJ2-5; D gene uncertain. The CDR3 sequence is 13 residues long. Trimming stripped 2 bases from V and 0 bases from J, with 3 bases between. Looked up from germline, CDR1 is KGHDR and CDR2 is SFDVKD. The CDR3 coding sequence is TGTGCCACCAGTGATTCGTACCAAGAGACCCAGTACTTC. It encodes CATSDSYQETQYF.

The rearrangement links TRBV6-2 or TRBV6-3 to TRBJ2-7; 8 bases line up with TRBD1. After removal of 6 bases from V and 6 bases from J, the junction contained 7 bases not matched to a gene. This CDR3 has 13 residues. The germline V gene encodes CDR1 MNHEY and CDR2 SVGEGT. The CDR3 is CASSRTGSREQYF. The CDR3 DNA follows: TGTGCCAGCAGCAGGACAGGGTCACGCGAGCAGTACTTC.

This clonotype was counted only a few times. This chain joins TRBV6-1 and TRBJ2-4, with a weak D call TRBD2 (5 bases). V was clipped by 7 bases and J by 4 bases, with 14 bases between them. The germline CDR1 and CDR2 sequences are MNHNS and SASEGT. The CDR3 runs to 14 residues. The chain's CDR3 is CASIREGGKNIQYF. The DNA for the CDR3 is TGTGCCAGCATAAGGGAAGGAGGAAAAAACATTCAGTACTTC.

This sequence joins TRBV3-1 and TRBJ2-5; tentative D call: TRBD2 (6 bases). Trimming shortened V by 4 bases and J by 9 bases, and 15 bases separated the two germline ends. Germline lookup yields CDR1 LGHDT and CDR2 YNNKEL (reference sequence). The CDR3 runs to 13 residues. The DNA for the CDR3 is TGTGCCAGCAGCCTCCGACTAGACACGGCCCAGTACTTC. Its translation: CASSLRLDTAQYF.

This clonotype was seen only once. The chain joins TRBV20-1 to TRBJ2-1, with 11 bases aligning to TRBD2. CDR1 is DFQATT and CDR2 is SNEGSKA in the germline V gene (reference sequence). This CDR3 has 16 residues. J gave up 0 bases and V 1 base, and 2 bases lay outside the gene matches. This CDR3 reads CSARGGLAGSYNEQFF. The CDR3 DNA is TGCAGTGCTAGAGGAGGACTAGCGGGCTCCTACAATGAGCAGTTCTTC.